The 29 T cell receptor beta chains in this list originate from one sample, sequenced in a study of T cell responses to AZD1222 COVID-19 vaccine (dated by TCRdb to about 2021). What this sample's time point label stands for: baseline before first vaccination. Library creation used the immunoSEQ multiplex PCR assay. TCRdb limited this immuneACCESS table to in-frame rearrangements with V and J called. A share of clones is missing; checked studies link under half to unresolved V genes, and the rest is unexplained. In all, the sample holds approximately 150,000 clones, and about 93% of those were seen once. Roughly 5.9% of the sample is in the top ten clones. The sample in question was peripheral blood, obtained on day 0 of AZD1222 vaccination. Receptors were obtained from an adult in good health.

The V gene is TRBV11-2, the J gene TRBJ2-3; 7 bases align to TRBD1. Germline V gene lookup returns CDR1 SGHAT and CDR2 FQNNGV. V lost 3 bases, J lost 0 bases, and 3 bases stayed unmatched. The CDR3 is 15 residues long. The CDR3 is CASSFRDSSTDTQYF. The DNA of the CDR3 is TGTGCCAGCAGCTTCCGGGACAGTAGCACAGATACGCAGTATTTT.

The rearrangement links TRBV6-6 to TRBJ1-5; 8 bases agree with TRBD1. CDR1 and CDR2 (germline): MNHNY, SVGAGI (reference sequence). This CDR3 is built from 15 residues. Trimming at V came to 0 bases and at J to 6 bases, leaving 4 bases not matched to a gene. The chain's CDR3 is CASSYSGQGSQPQHF. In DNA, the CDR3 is TGTGCCAGCAGTTACTCCGGACAGGGCAGTCAGCCCCAGCATTTT.

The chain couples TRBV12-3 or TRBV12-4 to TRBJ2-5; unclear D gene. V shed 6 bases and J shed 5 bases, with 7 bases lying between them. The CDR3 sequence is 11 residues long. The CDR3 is CASRTGETQYF. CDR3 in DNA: TGTGCCAGCAGGACCGGGGAGACCCAGTACTTC.

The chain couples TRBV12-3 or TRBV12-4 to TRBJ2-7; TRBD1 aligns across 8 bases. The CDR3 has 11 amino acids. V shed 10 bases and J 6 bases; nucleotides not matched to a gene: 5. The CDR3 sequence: CATARGLEQYF. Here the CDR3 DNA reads TGTGCCACCGCCAGGGGGCTCGAGCAGTACTTC.

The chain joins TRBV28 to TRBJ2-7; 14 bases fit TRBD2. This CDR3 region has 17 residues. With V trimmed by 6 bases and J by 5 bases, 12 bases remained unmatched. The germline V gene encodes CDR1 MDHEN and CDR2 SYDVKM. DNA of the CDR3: TGTGCCAGCAGAACCCGACTAGCGGGAGGGCCTAGGGACGAGCAGTACTTC. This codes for CASRTRLAGGPRDEQYF.

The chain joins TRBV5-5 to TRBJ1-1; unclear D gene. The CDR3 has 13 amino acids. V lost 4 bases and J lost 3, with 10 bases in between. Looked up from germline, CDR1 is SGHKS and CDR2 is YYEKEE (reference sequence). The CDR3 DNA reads TGTGCCAGCAGCACCCCCGTGGACACTGAAGCTTTCTTT. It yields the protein CASSTPVDTEAFF.

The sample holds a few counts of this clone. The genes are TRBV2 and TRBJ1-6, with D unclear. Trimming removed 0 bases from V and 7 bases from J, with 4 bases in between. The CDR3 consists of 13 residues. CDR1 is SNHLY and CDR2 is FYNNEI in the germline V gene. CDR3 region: CASSEALNSPLHF. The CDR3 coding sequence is TGTGCCAGCAGTGAAGCCCTGAATTCACCCCTCCACTTT.

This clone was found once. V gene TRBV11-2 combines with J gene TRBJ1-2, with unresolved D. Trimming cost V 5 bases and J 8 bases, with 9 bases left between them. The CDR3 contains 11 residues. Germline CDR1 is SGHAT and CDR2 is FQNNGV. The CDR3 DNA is TGTGCCAGCAGCGATACTTGGGGCTACACCTTC. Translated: CASSDTWGYTF. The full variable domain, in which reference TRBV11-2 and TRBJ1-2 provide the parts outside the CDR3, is EAGVAQSPRYKIIEKRQSVAFWCNPISGHATLYWYQQILGQGPKLLIQFQNNGVVDDSQLPKDRFSAERLKGVDSTLKIQPAKLEDSAVYLCASSDTWGYTFGSGTRLTVV.

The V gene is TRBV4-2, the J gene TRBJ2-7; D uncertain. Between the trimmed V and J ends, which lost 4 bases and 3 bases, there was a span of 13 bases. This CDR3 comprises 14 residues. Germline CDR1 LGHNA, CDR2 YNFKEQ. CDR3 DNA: TGTGCCAGCAGCCTGTCCGGGTCGGGCTACGAGCAGTACTTC. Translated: CASSLSGSGYEQYF.

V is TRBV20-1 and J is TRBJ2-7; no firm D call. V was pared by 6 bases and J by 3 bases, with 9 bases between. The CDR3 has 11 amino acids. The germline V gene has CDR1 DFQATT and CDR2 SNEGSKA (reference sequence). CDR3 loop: CSARNNYEQYF. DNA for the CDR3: TGCAGTGCCCGCAACAACTACGAGCAGTACTTC.

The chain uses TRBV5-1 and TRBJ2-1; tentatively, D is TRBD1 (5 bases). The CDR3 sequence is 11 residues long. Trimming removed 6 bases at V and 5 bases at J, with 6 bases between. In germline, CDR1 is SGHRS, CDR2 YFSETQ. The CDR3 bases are TGCGCCAGCAAAGGGGACAATGAGCAGTTCTTC. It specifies CASKGDNEQFF. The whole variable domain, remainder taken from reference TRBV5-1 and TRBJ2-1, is KAGVTQTPRYLIKTRGQQVTLSCSPISGHRSVSWYQQTPGQGLQFLFEYFSETQRNKGNFPGRFSGRQFSNSRSEMNVSTLELGDSALYLCASKGDNEQFFGPGTRLTVL.

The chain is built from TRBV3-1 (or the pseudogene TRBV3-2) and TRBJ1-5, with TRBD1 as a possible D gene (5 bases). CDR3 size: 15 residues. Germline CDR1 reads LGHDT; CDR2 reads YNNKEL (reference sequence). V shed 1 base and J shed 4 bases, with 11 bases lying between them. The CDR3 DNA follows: TGTGCCAGCAGCCAAGTCCTGGGGACGAATCAGCCCCAGCATTTT. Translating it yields CASSQVLGTNQPQHF.

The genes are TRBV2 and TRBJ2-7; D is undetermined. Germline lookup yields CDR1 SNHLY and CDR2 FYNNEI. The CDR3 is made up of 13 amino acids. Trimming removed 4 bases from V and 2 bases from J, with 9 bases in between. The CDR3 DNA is TGTGCCAGCAGTGTTGACATTACCTACGAGCAGTACTTC. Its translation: CASSVDITYEQYF.

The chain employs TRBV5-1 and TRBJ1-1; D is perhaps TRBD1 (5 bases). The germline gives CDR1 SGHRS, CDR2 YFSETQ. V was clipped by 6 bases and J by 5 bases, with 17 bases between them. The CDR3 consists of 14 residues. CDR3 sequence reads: CASTSGRAGTEAFF. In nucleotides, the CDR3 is TGCGCCAGCACCTCAGGGAGGGCCGGGACTGAAGCTTTCTTT.

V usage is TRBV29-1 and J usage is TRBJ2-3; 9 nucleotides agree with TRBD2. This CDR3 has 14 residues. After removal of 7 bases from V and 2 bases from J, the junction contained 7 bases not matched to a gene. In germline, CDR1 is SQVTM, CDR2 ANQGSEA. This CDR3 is CSAAGTSNTDTQYF. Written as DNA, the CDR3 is TGCAGCGCAGCCGGGACTAGCAACACAGATACGCAGTATTTT.

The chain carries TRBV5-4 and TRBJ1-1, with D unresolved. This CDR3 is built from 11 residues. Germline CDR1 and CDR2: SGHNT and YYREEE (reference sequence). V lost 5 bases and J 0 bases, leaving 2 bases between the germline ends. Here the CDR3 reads CASSMNTEAFF. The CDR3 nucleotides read TGTGCCAGCAGTATGAACACTGAAGCTTTCTTT.

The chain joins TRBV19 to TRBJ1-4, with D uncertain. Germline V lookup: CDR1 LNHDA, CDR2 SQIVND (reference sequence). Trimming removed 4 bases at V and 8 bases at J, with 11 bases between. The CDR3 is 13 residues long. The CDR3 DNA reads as TGTGCCAGTAGTAACGACCCGGAGGAAAAACTGTTTTTT. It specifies CASSNDPEEKLFF.

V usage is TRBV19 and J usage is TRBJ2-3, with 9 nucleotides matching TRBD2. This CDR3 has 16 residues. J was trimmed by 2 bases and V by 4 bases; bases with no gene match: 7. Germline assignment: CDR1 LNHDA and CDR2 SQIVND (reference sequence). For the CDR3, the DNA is TGTGCCAGTAGTACAAACCTAGCGGGGCCCACAGATACGCAGTATTTT. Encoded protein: CASSTNLAGPTDTQYF.

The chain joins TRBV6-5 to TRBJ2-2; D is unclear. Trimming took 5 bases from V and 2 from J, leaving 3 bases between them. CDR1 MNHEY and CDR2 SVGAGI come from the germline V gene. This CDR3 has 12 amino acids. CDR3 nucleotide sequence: TGTGCCAGCAGTAAAAACACCGGGGAGCTGTTTTTT. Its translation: CASSKNTGELFF.

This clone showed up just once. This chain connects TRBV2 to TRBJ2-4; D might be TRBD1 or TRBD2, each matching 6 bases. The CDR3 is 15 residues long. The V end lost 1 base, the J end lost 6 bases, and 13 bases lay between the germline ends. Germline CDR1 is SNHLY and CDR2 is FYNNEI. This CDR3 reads CASSEEGGPRNIQYF. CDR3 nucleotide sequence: TGTGCCAGCAGTGAAGAGGGGGGACCACGAAACATTCAGTACTTC.

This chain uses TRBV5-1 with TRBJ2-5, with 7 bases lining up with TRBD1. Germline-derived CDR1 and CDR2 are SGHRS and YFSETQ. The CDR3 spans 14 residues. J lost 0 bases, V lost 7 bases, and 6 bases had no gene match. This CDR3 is CASHDRANQETQYF. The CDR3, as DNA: TGCGCCAGCCATGACAGGGCGAACCAAGAGACCCAGTACTTC.

The CDR3 sequence is CAWSIGGSEKLFF. In DNA form, the CDR3 reads TGTGCCTGGAGTATTGGGGGGTCGGAGAAACTGTTTTTT. V is TRBV30 and J is TRBJ1-4; D possibly corresponds to TRBD1 (5 bases). The length of the CDR3 is 13 residues. V was cut by 2 bases and J by 11 bases, with 15 bases left in between. CDR1 GTSNPN and CDR2 SVGIG come from the germline V gene (reference sequence).

CDR3 amino acids: CASSVSPQGLDTEAFF. CDR3 sequence (DNA): TGTGCCAGCAGCGTGTCGCCACAAGGATTGGACACTGAAGCTTTCTTT. The chain joins TRBV9 to TRBJ1-1; D call uncertain. The CDR3 runs to 16 residues. Germline-derived CDR1 and CDR2 are SGDLS and YYNGEE. Trimming left V 2 bases short and J 3 bases short, with 17 bases between.

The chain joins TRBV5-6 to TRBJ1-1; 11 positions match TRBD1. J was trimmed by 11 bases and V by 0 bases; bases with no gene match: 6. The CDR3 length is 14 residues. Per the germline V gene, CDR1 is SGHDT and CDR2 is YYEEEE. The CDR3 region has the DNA TGTGCCAGCAGCTTGGGGACAGGGGGCGCGGTCGCTTTCTTT. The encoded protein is CASSLGTGGAVAFF.

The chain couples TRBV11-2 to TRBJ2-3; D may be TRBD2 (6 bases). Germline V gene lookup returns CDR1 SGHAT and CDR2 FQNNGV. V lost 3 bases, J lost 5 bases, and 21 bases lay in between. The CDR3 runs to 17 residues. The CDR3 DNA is TGTGCCAGCAGCTTTGCACTCGGGGCGGGGTTGGGAGATACGCAGTATTTT. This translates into CASSFALGAGLGDTQYF. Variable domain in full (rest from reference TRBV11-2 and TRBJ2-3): EAGVAQSPRYKIIEKRQSVAFWCNPISGHATLYWYQQILGQGPKLLIQFQNNGVVDDSQLPKDRFSAERLKGVDSTLKIQPAKLEDSAVYLCASSFALGAGLGDTQYFGPGTRLTVL.

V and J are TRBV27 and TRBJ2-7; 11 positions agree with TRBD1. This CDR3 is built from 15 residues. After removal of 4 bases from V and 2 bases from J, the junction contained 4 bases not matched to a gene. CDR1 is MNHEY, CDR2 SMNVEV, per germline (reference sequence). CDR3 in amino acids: CASSYVGQGAYEQYF. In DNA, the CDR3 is TGTGCCAGCAGTTATGTGGGACAGGGGGCCTACGAGCAGTACTTC.

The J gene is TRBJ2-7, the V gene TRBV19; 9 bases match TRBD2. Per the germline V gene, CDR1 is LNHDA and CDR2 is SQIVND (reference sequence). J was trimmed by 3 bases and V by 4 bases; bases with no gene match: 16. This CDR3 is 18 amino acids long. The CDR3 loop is CASSTGGLAGPTLYEQYF. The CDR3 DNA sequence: TGTGCCAGTAGTACCGGTGGGCTAGCGGGACCAACCCTCTACGAGCAGTACTTC.

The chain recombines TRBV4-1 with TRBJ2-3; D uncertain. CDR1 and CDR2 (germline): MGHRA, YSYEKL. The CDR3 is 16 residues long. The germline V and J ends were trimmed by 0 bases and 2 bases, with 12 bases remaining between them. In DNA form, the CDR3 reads TGCGCCAGCAGCCAAGATTTGGGCACGACCACAGATACGCAGTATTTT. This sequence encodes CASSQDLGTTTDTQYF.

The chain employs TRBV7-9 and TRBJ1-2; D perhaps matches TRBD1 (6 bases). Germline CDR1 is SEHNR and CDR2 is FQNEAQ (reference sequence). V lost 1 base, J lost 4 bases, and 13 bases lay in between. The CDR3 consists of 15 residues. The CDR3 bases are TGTGCCAGCAGCTTAGAAGTGCAGGGGAGCTATGGCTACACCTTC. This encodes CASSLEVQGSYGYTF.